This TCR beta chain was sequenced in a study of T cell changes during pregnancy in multiple sclerosis. The data were produced by immunoSEQ multiplex PCR, yet TCRdb's version contains in-frame clones alone and is incomplete. The table includes fewer than 30,000 clones, just over 90% detected once. Trimming removed 2 bases at V and 6 bases at J, with 8 bases between. Per the germline V gene, CDR1 is SQVTM and CDR2 is ANQGSEA. This CDR3 is built from 11 residues. The sequenced sample was CD4+ T cells from peripheral blood mononuclear cells, obtained in the first trimester of pregnancy. The genes are TRBV29-1 and TRBJ2-7, with D perhaps matching TRBD1 (6 bases). This receptor was taken from a female donor with multiple sclerosis, enrolled in a pregnancy study. The CDR3 is CSVETGTEQYF. The CDR3 coding sequence is TGCAGCGTTGAAACAGGGACCGAGCAGTACTTC.